This T cell receptor beta chain was documented in a study of CD8+ T cells in alopecia areata. Study-level information: Treated patients swallowed 5 to 10 mg of oral tofacitinib twice daily.

Study-wide findings and caveats: Alopecia totalis/universalis scalp especially showed more expanded CD8+ clones than normal scalp.

In its sample, this clone was seen many times. Antigen: not known. Investigators isolated RNA and reverse transcribed it into cDNA to act as the sequencing template. Data came from immunoSEQ multiplex PCR; TCRdb stores just in-frame clones and leaves some out. The repertoire has fewer than 200,000 clones, about 67% of them found once; the top ten carry about 10%. Germline V gives CDR1 SGHRS, CDR2 YFSETQ. The ends were cut back, 4 bases at V and 7 bases at J, with 15 bases in the middle. This CDR3 is 15 amino acids long. The chain recombines TRBV5-1 with TRBJ1-6; TRBD1 is a possible D gene (6 bases). The specimen comprised CD8+ T cells sorted from blood, sampled at week 0. The sequence derives from a human donor with alopecia areata. The CDR3 reads CASSLIQGSNSPLHF. CDR3 in DNA: TGCGCCAGCAGCCTGATACAGGGCTCGAATTCACCCCTCCACTTT.